This entry features one T cell receptor (beta chain) sequence. The data originate from a study of beta chain features in type 1 diabetes. Investigators reverse transcribed all isolated RNA, so they sequenced expressed TCRB transcripts. The protocol was immunoSEQ multiplex PCR, while the TCRdb copy is restricted to in-frame clones and leaves out a portion. Of 300,000 to 450,000 clones detected, roughly a fifth appear once; the ten largest clones hold approximately 0.043%. Sequences were obtained from naive CD4+ T cells from blood. The receptor's source is a woman under 30 in good health.

The CDR3 DNA follows: TGTGCCTTCGGACTTCTTAAGAATTCACCCCTCCACTTT. Its translation: CAFGLLKNSPLHF. The chain couples TRBV30 to TRBJ1-6; D is ambiguous. Germline V gives CDR1 GTSNPN, CDR2 SVGIG (reference sequence). This CDR3 has 13 residues. With 7 bases removed from V and 7 bases from J, the gap between germline ends came to 14 bases.